The 24 T cell receptor beta chains below were found in one sample sequenced in a study of beta chain features in type 1 diabetes. What these receptors recognize is not known. Study-wide results and limits: TCRB CDR3 length was moderately but significantly reduced in all four CD4+ subsets of Type 1 diabetes patients.

Reverse transcription of all isolated RNA meant that expressed TCRB transcripts were sequenced. The method was immunoSEQ multiplex PCR; TCRdb's version includes in-frame clones alone and lacks a portion of them. The sample shows 600,000 to 700,000 clones, around an eighth of them seen only once. Sequencing was done on a sample of naive CD4+ T cells from blood. These receptors all come from a man aged 18 to 30 with type 1 diabetes.

This clone was found a few times. The chain carries TRBV5-4 and TRBJ2-5, with D tentatively TRBD1 (5 bases). The CDR3 length is 14 residues. The germline CDR1 and CDR2 sequences are SGHNT and YYREEE (reference sequence). Between the trimmed V and J ends, which lost 5 bases and 8 bases, there was a span of 19 bases. The CDR3 sequence is CASRQDKGKQTQYF. The CDR3 coding sequence is TGTGCCAGCAGACAGGACAAGGGCAAACAAACCCAGTACTTC.

The chain employs TRBV10-3 and TRBJ1-2, with D tentatively TRBD1 (5 bases). Trimming took 3 bases from V and 5 from J, leaving 13 bases between them. The germline CDR1 and CDR2 sequences are ENHRY and SYGVKD. CDR3 length equals 14 residues. The CDR3 sequence: CAISERVEGYGYTF. For the CDR3, the DNA is TGTGCCATCAGTGAAAGAGTGGAGGGGTATGGCTACACCTTC.

This clone was seen a few times. The chain is built from TRBV19 and TRBJ2-7; D is uncertain. Trimming cost V 5 bases and J 3 bases, with 8 bases left between them. Germline CDR1 and CDR2: LNHDA and SQIVND (reference sequence). CDR3 length: 12 amino acids. CDR3 in amino acids: CASSPDLYEQYF. The CDR3 coding sequence is TGTGCCAGTAGTCCGGACCTCTACGAGCAGTACTTC.

The gene calls are TRBV2 and TRBJ1-1, with 10 positions matching TRBD1. There are 12 residues in the CDR3. The J segment lost 7 bases and the V segment lost 6 bases, leaving 2 bases of the junction unmatched. Looked up from germline, CDR1 is SNHLY and CDR2 is FYNNEI. The CDR3 coding sequence is TGTGCCAGCAGGGGACAGGGGCGTGAAGCTTTCTTT. Translation: CASRGQGREAFF.

The chain joins TRBV25-1 to TRBJ2-7, with 9 nucleotides matching TRBD1. V dropped 2 bases and J dropped 0; count of bases not matched to a gene: 5. This CDR3 contains 16 residues. Germline CDR1 is MGHDK and CDR2 is SYGVNS. Here the CDR3 DNA reads TGTGCCAGCAGTGAAATTGGACAGGGGAGCTCCTACGAGCAGTACTTC. Translation: CASSEIGQGSSYEQYF.

This clone was detected only a few times. V gene TRBV7-2 combines with J gene TRBJ1-2, with 8 positions matching TRBD1. CDR1 SGHTA and CDR2 FQGNSA come from the germline V gene. V shed 5 bases and J 7 bases; nucleotides not matched to a gene: 6. The CDR3 is made up of 13 amino acids. CDR3 nucleotides: TGTGCCAGCAGCCCACAGGGGGGCATTGGCTACACCTTC. Translated: CASSPQGGIGYTF.

The chain links TRBV28 to TRBJ2-7, with TRBD1 matching over 10 bases. With 1 base clipped from V and 5 bases from J, the junction kept 8 bases outside the gene matches. CDR3 length: 16 residues. The germline V gene encodes CDR1 MDHEN and CDR2 SYDVKM. The CDR3 region has the DNA TGTGCCAGCAGTTTATTCGGACAGGGGGAGACGCACGAGCAGTACTTC. Translated: CASSLFGQGETHEQYF. Complete variable domain (other parts from reference TRBV28 and TRBJ2-7): DVKVTQSSRYLVKRTGEKVFLECVQDMDHENMFWYRQDPGLGLRLIYFSYDVKMKEKGDIPEGYSVSREKKERFSLILESASTNQTSMYLCASSLFGQGETHEQYFGPGTRLTVT.

This chain uses TRBV6-5 with TRBJ2-3, with D maybe TRBD1 (6 bases). There are 15 residues in the CDR3. Trimming stripped 4 bases from V and 3 bases from J, with 14 bases between. CDR1 is MNHEY, CDR2 SVGAGI, per germline. CDR3 DNA sequence: TGTGCCAGCAGTTTCTCACAGGGCTCTACAGATACGCAGTATTTT. It specifies CASSFSQGSTDTQYF.

This sequence joins TRBV28 and TRBJ2-7; D perhaps matches TRBD1 (6 bases). This CDR3 is 12 amino acids long. Trimming pared 6 bases from V and 6 bases from J, leaving 12 bases between. The germline CDR1 and CDR2 sequences are MDHEN and SYDVKM. CDR3 sequence (DNA): TGTGCCAGCAGGGCACAGGGCTTCGAGCAGTACTTC. Residues: CASRAQGFEQYF.

This clone was counted only a few times. The chain carries TRBV30 and TRBJ2-1; D call uncertain. Germline lookup yields CDR1 GTSNPN and CDR2 SVGIG (reference sequence). The CDR3 sequence is 15 residues long. The V end lost 5 bases, the J end lost 7 bases, and 21 bases lay between the germline ends. CDR3 bases: TGTGCCTGGTTGCGGCGTAAAGTTAATGGTAATGAGCAGTTCTTC. This codes for CAWLRRKVNGNEQFF.

CDR3 in amino acids: CAAGPSYNEQFF. The CDR3 nucleotides are TGTGCCGCAGGACCTTCCTACAATGAGCAGTTCTTC. The V gene is TRBV6-1, the J gene TRBJ2-1; no firm D call. The germline V gene has CDR1 MNHNS and CDR2 SASEGT. The CDR3 runs to 12 residues. The germline V and J ends were trimmed by 11 bases and 1 base, with 9 bases remaining between them.

The chain combines TRBV15 with TRBJ2-3; D unclear. The ends were cut back, 3 bases at V and 0 bases at J, with 25 bases in the middle. Looked up from germline, CDR1 is LNHNV and CDR2 is YYDKDF (reference sequence). This CDR3 is 20 amino acids long. The CDR3 loop reads CATSSAGRPTERTSTDTQYF. In DNA, the CDR3 is TGTGCCACCAGCAGTGCAGGACGGCCCACAGAGAGAACTAGCACAGATACGCAGTATTTT.

The V and J genes are TRBV6-6 and TRBJ2-1; D is perhaps TRBD2 (6 bases). The CDR3 extends over 14 amino acids. V was pared by 1 base and J by 7 bases, with 11 bases between. Germline loops: CDR1 MNHNY, CDR2 SVGAGI (reference sequence). CDR3 nucleotides: TGTGCCAGCAGTTACTTTCCGGGGACTAATGAGCAGTTCTTC. It yields the protein CASSYFPGTNEQFF.

The table lists this clone with a few counts. CDR3 nucleotide sequence: TGTGCCTGGGGGAGAGGGACTAGCGGGTCAACGAGCTCCTACAATGAGCAGTTCTTC. It translates to CAWGRGTSGSTSSYNEQFF. The rearrangement links TRBV30 to TRBJ2-1, with 12 bases fitting TRBD2. There are 19 residues in the CDR3. Looked up from germline, CDR1 is GTSNPN and CDR2 is SVGIG (reference sequence). J gave up 0 bases and V 5 bases, and 14 bases lay outside the gene matches.

This clone has only a few counts. The rearrangement joins TRBV30 to TRBJ1-5, with TRBD1 as a possible D gene (6 bases). Per germline, CDR1 GTSNPN and CDR2 SVGIG (reference sequence). There are 18 residues in the CDR3. The V and J ends lost 5 bases and 0 bases respectively, with 23 bases between them. This CDR3 is CAWGSGGGGAYSNQPQHF. DNA for the CDR3: TGTGCCTGGGGGAGCGGGGGCGGAGGGGCATATAGCAATCAGCCCCAGCATTTT.

The rearrangement links TRBV7-2 to TRBJ1-2; tentative D call: TRBD1 (5 bases). CDR1 and CDR2 from the germline V gene are SGHTA and FQGNSA. The CDR3 loop spans 14 amino acids. V lost 5 bases to trimming and J lost 6 bases, with 16 bases between them. CDR3 nucleotides: TGTGCCAGCAGCGGCCTCCGGCAAGGGGATGGCTACACCTTC. Amino acids: CASSGLRQGDGYTF.

The chain joins TRBV2 to TRBJ1-6; D is unresolved. CDR1 SNHLY and CDR2 FYNNEI come from the germline V gene. This CDR3 is built from 12 residues. Trimming removed 8 bases from V and 6 bases from J, with 8 bases in between. CDR3 DNA: TGTGCCAGCGGTAGGGTTAATTCACCCCTCCACTTT. The encoded protein is CASGRVNSPLHF.

This clone was observed a handful of times. The chain recombines TRBV30 with TRBJ2-1; D gene ambiguous. The CDR3 has 13 amino acids. Trimming stripped 3 bases from V and 1 base from J, with 7 bases between. Germline loops: CDR1 GTSNPN, CDR2 SVGIG (reference sequence). CDR3 nucleotide sequence: TGTGCCTGGAGCGCCTTATCCTACAATGAGCAGTTCTTC. The encoded protein is CAWSALSYNEQFF. Using reference TRBV30 and TRBJ2-1 for the parts outside the CDR3, the full variable domain is SQTIHQWPATLVQPVGSPLSLECTVEGTSNPNLYWYRQAAGRGLQLLFYSVGIGQISSEVPQNLSASRPQDRQFILSSKKLLLSDSGFYLCAWSALSYNEQFFGPGTRLTVL.

This clone was observed a handful of times. This chain joins TRBV25-1 and TRBJ1-3; D uncertain. The CDR3 runs 14 residues. V shed 2 bases and J shed 0 bases, with 5 bases lying between them. CDR1 is MGHDK, CDR2 SYGVNS, per germline. The CDR3 reads CASSETSSGNTIYF. Written as DNA, the CDR3 is TGTGCCAGCAGTGAAACGAGCTCTGGAAACACCATATATTTT. Filled out from reference TRBV25-1 and TRBJ1-3, the complete variable domain reads EADIYQTPRYLVIGTGKKITLECSQTMGHDKMYWYQQDPGMELHLIHYSYGVNSTEKGDLSSESTVSRIRTEHFPLTLESARPSHTSQYLCASSETSSGNTIYFGEGSWLTVV.

The V call is TRBV29-1, the J call TRBJ1-4; D is unclear. V was shortened by 4 bases and J by 4 bases, with 7 bases between the two germline ends. The CDR3 is 12 residues long. Per germline, CDR1 SQVTM and CDR2 ANQGSEA. CDR3 amino acids: CSVVGYNEKLFF. CDR3 sequence (DNA): TGCAGCGTTGTAGGGTATAATGAAAAACTGTTTTTT.

For this clone: Different DNA sequences within this sample yield the same CDR3. This chain uses TRBV4-1 with TRBJ1-5, with no clear D. The germline gives CDR1 MGHRA, CDR2 YSYEKL. The CDR3 runs 13 residues. Trimming took off 0 bases at V and 6 bases at J, with 6 bases between the two ends. The CDR3 DNA follows: TGCGCCAGCAGCCAAGACCCGGGTCAGCCCCAGCATTTT. This gives the protein CASSQDPGQPQHF.

V gene TRBV5-4 combines with J gene TRBJ1-1; 7 nucleotides line up with TRBD1. The CDR3 is 14 amino acids. The V segment lost 3 bases and the J segment 3 bases; nucleotides outside the gene matches: 5. Germline CDR1 and CDR2: SGHNT and YYREEE (reference sequence). This CDR3 reads CASSSRTGDTEAFF. The CDR3, as DNA: TGTGCCAGCAGCTCTAGAACAGGGGACACTGAAGCTTTCTTT.

This clone was observed a handful of times. Compared with germline, one end of the junction differs, possibly owing to a read error. The chain recombines TRBV5-1 with TRBJ1-5; the D is unclear. In germline, CDR1 is SGHRS, CDR2 YFSETQ. The CDR3 contains 9 residues. The CDR3 sequence: CASSTASDF. In nucleotides, the CDR3 is TGCGCCAGCAGTACGGCTTCGGATTTT. The full variable domain, rest sourced from reference TRBV5-1 and TRBJ1-5, is KAGVTQTPRYLIKTRGQQVTLSCSPISGHRSVSWYQQTPGQGLQFLFEYFSETQRNKGNFPGRFSGRQFSNSRSEMNVSTLELGDSALYLCASSTASDFGDGTRLSIL.

The chain employs TRBV19 and TRBJ2-2, with a tentative D call TRBD1 (5 bases). This CDR3 has 14 residues. Germline values: CDR1 LNHDA, CDR2 SQIVND (reference sequence). Trimming removed 9 bases from V and 2 bases from J, with 13 bases in between. CDR3 DNA: TGTGCCAGCCGACAGTTATCTAACACCGGGGAGCTGTTTTTT. It encodes CASRQLSNTGELFF. The variable domain in full, completed from reference TRBV19 and TRBJ2-2, reads DGGITQSPKYLFRKEGQNVTLSCEQNLNHDAMYWYRQDPGQGLRLIYYSQIVNDFQKGDIAEGYSVSREKKESFPLTVTSAQKNPTAFYLCASRQLSNTGELFFGEGSRLTVL.